The next 5 T cell receptor beta chains were all read from a single sample in a study of T cell responses to AZD1222 COVID-19 vaccine. Clones were sequenced by immunoSEQ multiplex PCR, and TCRdb holds only the in-frame ones, with some missing. The sample lists about 120,000 clones, more than 75% seen once, with around 7.5% in the top ten. The sample in question was peripheral blood, obtained on day 0 of AZD1222 vaccination. The receptors were gathered from an adult in good health.

The DNA of the CDR3 is TGTGCCACCAGCAGTCCCCTGGGGGTAAATGGCTACACCTTC. Translation: CATSSPLGVNGYTF. This chain links TRBV15 with TRBJ1-2; TRBD1 is a possible D gene (5 bases). The length of the CDR3 is 14 residues. Trimming left V 3 bases short and J 6 bases short, with 14 bases between. Germline V gene data show CDR1 as LNHNV and CDR2 as YYDKDF (reference sequence). The variable domain in full, completed from reference TRBV15 and TRBJ1-2, reads DAMVIQNPRYQVTQFGKPVTLSCSQTLNHNVMYWYQQKSSQAPKLLFHYYDKDFNNEADTPDNFQSRRPNTSFCFLDIRSPGLGDTAMYLCATSSPLGVNGYTFGSGTRLTVV.

This chain connects TRBV11-1 to TRBJ2-2; either TRBD1 or TRBD2 may supply D (6 bases each). The V gene lost 1 base and the J gene lost 7 bases, with 13 bases spanning the gap. Germline V CDR1 and CDR2: SGHAT, FQDESV (reference sequence). The CDR3 contains 15 residues. Here the CDR3 DNA reads TGTGCCAGCAGCTTAGTCGGGGGCTCAGACGGGGAGCTGTTTTTT. It specifies CASSLVGGSDGELFF. Filled out from reference TRBV11-1 and TRBJ2-2, the complete variable domain reads EAEVAQSPRYKITEKSQAVAFWCDPISGHATLYWYRQILGQGPELLVQFQDESVVDDSQLPKDRFSAERLKGVDSTLKIQPAELGDSAMYLCASSLVGGSDGELFFGEGSRLTVL.

In this sample, this clone turned up a few times. The V gene is TRBV5-6, the J gene TRBJ1-5; TRBD1 matches at 9 bases. The CDR3 spans 15 residues. V shed 0 bases, J shed 6 bases, and the junction held 4 bases outside the gene matches. Per germline, CDR1 SGHDT and CDR2 YYEEEE. The CDR3 DNA is TGTGCCAGCAGCTTGGCGGGACAGGGAATTCAGCCCCAGCATTTT. It yields the protein CASSLAGQGIQPQHF.

The chain has TRBV6-5 and TRBJ1-1, with TRBD1 matching over 7 bases. Trimming cost V 6 bases and J 5 bases; bases outside gene matches: 12. This CDR3 is 15 amino acids long. Germline V gene lookup returns CDR1 MNHEY and CDR2 SVGAGI. CDR3 in DNA: TGTGCCAGCAGCCGGAACGACAGGGCTGGGACTGAAGCTTTCTTT. It translates to CASSRNDRAGTEAFF.

The rearrangement links TRBV30 to TRBJ2-7; TRBD1 might be the D (6 bases). Trimming left V 5 bases short and J 3 bases short, with 11 bases between. The germline CDR1 and CDR2 sequences are GTSNPN and SVGIG (reference sequence). The CDR3 is 12 amino acids. CDR3: CAWGDTFYEQYF. CDR3 nucleotide sequence: TGTGCCTGGGGGGACACTTTCTACGAGCAGTACTTC.